Listed below are T cell receptor beta chains from one sample, sequenced in a study of CD8+CD57+ T cells in acquired aplastic anemia. From the reads, TCRdb called clonotypes with MiXCR, one entry per CDR3 protein. The data contain roughly 240,000 distinct CDR3 sequences, around 45% of them singletons. Sample: sorted CD4+, CD8+, or CD8+CD57+ T cells (not recorded which) from PBMCs. These receptors were taken from a human donor with aplastic anemia. CDR3s include the opening cysteine and the closing phenylalanine or tryptophan. The D gene is left open where the match is weak. Clone sizes are given selectively: once, few, many, or a class where the clone is expanded.

abundance	j_gene	d_gene	v_gene	CDR3nt	CDR3aa
few	TRBJ2-7	TRBD1	TRBV7-2	TGTGCCAGCAGTTTATACAGGGGGGACTCCTCCTACGAGCAGTACTTC	CASSLYRGDSSYEQYF
.	TRBJ2-2	.	TRBV29-1	TGCAGCGTTGGTCTGGGATCCACCGGGGAGCTGTTTTTT	CSVGLGSTGELFF
many	TRBJ2-3	.	TRBV20-1	TGCAGTGGTCGGGGTGACACTAGCACAGATACGCAGTATTTT	CSGRGDTSTDTQYF
many	TRBJ1-4	.	TRBV15	TGTGCCACCAGCAGGACAGACGCTAATGAAAAACTGTTTTTT	CATSRTDANEKLFF
.	TRBJ2-1	.	TRBV14	TGTGCCAGTAGTATTGCAGACAGCAATGAGCAGTTCTTC	CASSIADSNEQFF
many	TRBJ2-7	.	TRBV4-1	TGCGCCAGCAGCCAAAACGGTAGAGAGCAGTACTTC	CASSQNGREQYF
.	TRBJ2-2	.	TRBV19	TGTGCCAGTAGCCCTCCCCTCATCGTGGAGAACACCGGGGAGCTGTTTTTT	CASSPPLIVENTGELFF
many	TRBJ2-7	TRBD2	TRBV7-2	TGTGCCAGCAGCTCGTTAGCGGGTTCCGGACACGAGCAGTACTTC	CASSSLAGSGHEQYF
.	TRBJ1-1	.	TRBV12-3/TRBV12-4	TGTGCCAGCAGTTTAGGGGCAGCAGCTTTCTTT	CASSLGAAAFF
.	TRBJ2-1	.	TRBV7-3	TGTGCCAGCAGCTTAGCGGGGGTGCACGGGGGCCTACAATATTACAATGAGCAGTTCTTC	CASSLAGVHGGLQYYNEQFF
.	TRBJ2-2	.	TRBV30	TGTATCATCGGGGAGCTGTTTTTT	CIIGELFF
many	TRBJ2-7	TRBD1	TRBV20-1	TGCAGTGCAACCGAGTCACCGGGACAGGGTTCGAGGTACTACTACGAGCAGTACTTC	CSATESPGQGSRYYYEQYF
.	TRBJ1-1	.	TRBV6-6	TGTGCCGGCAGAGCCACAGAGAACACTGAAGCTTTCTTT	CAGRATENTEAFF
many	TRBJ1-6	.	TRBV10-3	TGTGCCATCAGTGAGGGGGGATTGGGTTCACCCCTCCACTTT	CAISEGGLGSPLHF
many	TRBJ2-1	.	TRBV19	TGTGCCAGTACGGCCGGGACCTACTCCTACAATGAGCAGTTCTTC	CASTAGTYSYNEQFF
few	TRBJ2-3	.	TRBV28	TGTGCCAGCAGTTTATCGCCAGGGGCGGCAGATACGCAGTATTTT	CASSLSPGAADTQYF
.	TRBJ2-7	.	TRBV7-2	TGTGCCAGCAGCTTACAAGAGGGATACGGCTACGAGCAGTACTTC	CASSLQEGYGYEQYF
many	TRBJ2-7	TRBD2	TRBV11-3	TGTGCCAGCAGCTCGGGGGGGGGCCCCAAGGAGCAGTACTTC	CASSSGGGPKEQYF
.	TRBJ2-5	TRBD2	TRBV24-1	TGTGCCACCAGTGAGGACACCGGGACTAGCGGGATCCGGTACTTC	CATSEDTGTSGIRYF
many	TRBJ1-2	.	TRBV25-1	TGTGCCAGCAGTGAGACAGCCACTAACTATGGCTACACCTTC	CASSETATNYGYTF
few	TRBJ1-1	.	TRBV27	TGTGCCAGCAGTTTCAGCATAAACACTGAAGCTTTCTTT	CASSFSINTEAFF
many	TRBJ1-1	.	TRBV6-1	TGTGCCAGCAGTACAGGCGGCTCTGAAGCTTTCTTT	CASSTGGSEAFF
.	TRBJ2-5	TRBD2	TRBV7-9	TGTGCCAGCAGCCTGGGACTAGCGGGGGAACAAGAGACCCAGTACTTC	CASSLGLAGEQETQYF
few	TRBJ1-2	TRBD1	TRBV6-2/TRBV6-3	TGTGCCAGCAGGCGCCGGGACAGGGAAGGCTACACCTTC	CASRRRDREGYTF
many	TRBJ2-7	TRBD1	TRBV2	TGTGCCAGCAGTCGGGACAGGGGCCCCACCTACGAGCAGTACTTC	CASSRDRGPTYEQYF
.	TRBJ2-3	TRBD2	TRBV5-1	TGCGCCAGCAGCTTCAGCGGGGTTAGCACAGATACGCAGTATTTT	CASSFSGVSTDTQYF
many	TRBJ2-7	.	TRBV24-1	TGTGCCACCAGTGACCGAAAGTCGAGCACACCCTACGAGCAGTACTTC	CATSDRKSSTPYEQYF
.	TRBJ2-5	.	TRBV25-1	TGTGCCAGCAGTGAGCCCGTATCCCAAGAGACCCAGTACTTC	CASSEPVSQETQYF
many	TRBJ1-5	TRBD1	TRBV30	TGTGCCTGGAGCCCACAGGGGGCGGAGGCACAGCCCCAGCATTTT	CAWSPQGAEAQPQHF
many	TRBJ2-7	TRBD1	TRBV12-3/TRBV12-4	TGTGCCAGCAGTCCGTGGACAGGCCGAAGAAGCGAGCAGTACTTC	CASSPWTGRRSEQYF
.	TRBJ1-5	TRBD1	TRBV20-1	TGCAGTGCTAGGGACAGGGAAAGGAATCAGCATTTT	CSARDRERNQHF
.	TRBJ1-4	.	TRBV7-9	TGTGCCAGCAGCCTAGGAGGCTCGGGGACTGAAAATTTT	CASSLGGSGTENF
many	TRBJ1-2	.	TRBV5-1	TGCGCCAGCAGCCCAGCCAGGGTAGGCAGCCCGGATTACACCTTC	CASSPARVGSPDYTF
.	TRBJ1-5	TRBD1	TRBV20-1	TGCAGTGCTAGGTCCGGACAGGAAAACAGTCAGCCCCAGCATTTT	CSARSGQENSQPQHF
.	TRBJ1-2	.	TRBV25-1	TGTGCCAGCAGCGACCCTACAGGGTTGAGAGGCTACACCTTC	CASSDPTGLRGYTF
many	TRBJ1-6	.	TRBV24-1	TGTGCCACCAGCCAGAGCTCCTATAATTCACCCCTCCACTTT	CATSQSSYNSPLHF
once	TRBJ2-5	.	TRBV20-1	TGCAGTGCTAGGACCTCACAAGAGACCCAGTACTTC	CSARTSQETQYF
many	TRBJ1-2	.	TRBV20-1	TGCAGTGCTAGAGATGGATCGGAAGGCTATGGCTACACCTTC	CSARDGSEGYGYTF
.	TRBJ2-3	.	TRBV3-1	TGTGCCAGCAGCCAAGAGGGGGCGGGGTCAGATACGCAGTGTTTT	CASSQEGAGSDTQCF
many	TRBJ2-7	.	TRBV7-9	TGTGCCAGCAGCCCCGCGATAACTCACGGTGGGATATACGAGCAGTACTTC	CASSPAITHGGIYEQYF
.	TRBJ1-1	.	TRBV7-2	TGTGCCAGCAGCGCCGGATCGAACACTGAAGCTTTCTTT	CASSAGSNTEAFF
.	TRBJ2-3	.	TRBV5-6	TGTGCCAGCAGCCCCGTTGACGGGATCGAGGATACGCAGTATTTT	CASSPVDGIEDTQYF
many	TRBJ1-2	TRBD1	TRBV30	TGTGCCTCCAGGGGGGTCTATGGCTACACCTTC	CASRGVYGYTF
.	TRBJ2-7	.	TRBV24-1	TGTGCCACCTCTCCCGGCGATTCCTACGAGCAGTACTTC	CATSPGDSYEQYF
many	TRBJ1-1	.	TRBV20-1	TGCAGTGCTTGCAGGGCTAAGACTGAAGCTTTCTTT	CSACRAKTEAFF
.	TRBJ2-6	.	TRBV7-2	TGTGCCAGCAGCTTAGTCAGGGGCGCGTCTGGGGCCAACGTCCTGACTTTC	CASSLVRGASGANVLTF
.	TRBJ1-1	.	TRBV13	TGTGCCAGCAGCCCGAGATCACCCATGGAGGGTAACACTGAAGCTTTCTTT	CASSPRSPMEGNTEAFF
many	TRBJ2-5	.	TRBV7-9	TGTGCCAGCAGCTTAGTCGGACAAGAGACCCAGTACTTC	CASSLVGQETQYF
many	TRBJ2-3	.	TRBV11-2	TGTGCCAGCACCTTCACAGATACGCAGTATTTT	CASTFTDTQYF
many	TRBJ2-1	.	TRBV9	TGTGCCAGCAGCGACCGGGAGCTAGGGGAGCAGTTCTTC	CASSDRELGEQFF
.	TRBJ2-3	.	TRBV24-1	TGTGCCACCAGTGATGTGAGCACAGATACGCAGTATTTT	CATSDVSTDTQYF
many	TRBJ2-7	.	TRBV7-9	TGTGCCAGCAGCGGGGGGCTCGAGCAGTACTTC	CASSGGLEQYF